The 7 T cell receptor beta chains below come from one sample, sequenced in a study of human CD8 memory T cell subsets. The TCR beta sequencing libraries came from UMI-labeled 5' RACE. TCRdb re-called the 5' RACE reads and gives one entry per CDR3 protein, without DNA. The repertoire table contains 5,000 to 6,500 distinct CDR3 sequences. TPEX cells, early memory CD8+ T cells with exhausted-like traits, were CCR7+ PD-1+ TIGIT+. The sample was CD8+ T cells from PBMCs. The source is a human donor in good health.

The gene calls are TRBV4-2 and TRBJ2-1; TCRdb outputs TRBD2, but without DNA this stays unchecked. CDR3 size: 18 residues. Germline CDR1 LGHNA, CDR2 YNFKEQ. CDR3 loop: CASSQASGSLSSYNEQFF.

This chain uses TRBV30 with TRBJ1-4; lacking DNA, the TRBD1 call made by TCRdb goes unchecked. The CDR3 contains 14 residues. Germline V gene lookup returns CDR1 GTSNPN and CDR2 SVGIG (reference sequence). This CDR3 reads CAWSKGRLNEKLFF. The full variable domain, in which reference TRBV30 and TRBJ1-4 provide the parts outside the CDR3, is SQTIHQWPATLVQPVGSPLSLECTVEGTSNPNLYWYRQAAGRGLQLLFYSVGIGQISSEVPQNLSASRPQDRQFILSSKKLLLSDSGFYLCAWSKGRLNEKLFFGSGTQLSVL.

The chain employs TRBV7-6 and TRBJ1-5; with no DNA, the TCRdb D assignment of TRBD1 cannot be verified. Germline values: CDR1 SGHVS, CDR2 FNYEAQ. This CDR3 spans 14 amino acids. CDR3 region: CASSPTGRNQPQHF.

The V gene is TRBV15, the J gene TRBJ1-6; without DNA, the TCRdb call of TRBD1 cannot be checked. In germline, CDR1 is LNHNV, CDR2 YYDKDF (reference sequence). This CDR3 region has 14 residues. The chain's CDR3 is CATKDKGWNSPLHF.

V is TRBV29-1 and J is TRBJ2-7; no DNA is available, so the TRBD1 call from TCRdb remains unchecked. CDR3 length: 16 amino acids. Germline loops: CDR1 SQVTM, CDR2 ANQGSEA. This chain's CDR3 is CSVEEAETGDTYEQYF.

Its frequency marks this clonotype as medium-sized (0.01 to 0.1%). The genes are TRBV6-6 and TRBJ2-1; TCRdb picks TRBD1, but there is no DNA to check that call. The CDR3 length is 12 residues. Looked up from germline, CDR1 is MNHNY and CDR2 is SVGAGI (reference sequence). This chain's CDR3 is CASGRFYNEQFF.

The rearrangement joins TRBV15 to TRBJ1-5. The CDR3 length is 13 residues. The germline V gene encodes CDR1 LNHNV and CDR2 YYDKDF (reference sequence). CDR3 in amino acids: CATSRRAAGPQHF.